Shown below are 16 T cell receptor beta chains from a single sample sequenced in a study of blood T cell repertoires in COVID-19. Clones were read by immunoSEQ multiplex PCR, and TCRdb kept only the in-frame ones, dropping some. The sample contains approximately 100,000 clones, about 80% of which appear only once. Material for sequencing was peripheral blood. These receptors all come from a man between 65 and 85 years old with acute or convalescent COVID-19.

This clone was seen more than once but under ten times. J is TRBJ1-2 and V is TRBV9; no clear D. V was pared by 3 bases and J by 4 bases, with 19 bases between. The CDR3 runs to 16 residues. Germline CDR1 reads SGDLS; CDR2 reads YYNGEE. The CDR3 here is CASSGPRRLGAYGYTF. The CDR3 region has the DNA TGTGCCAGCAGCGGCCCAAGGAGGTTAGGCGCCTATGGCTACACCTTC.

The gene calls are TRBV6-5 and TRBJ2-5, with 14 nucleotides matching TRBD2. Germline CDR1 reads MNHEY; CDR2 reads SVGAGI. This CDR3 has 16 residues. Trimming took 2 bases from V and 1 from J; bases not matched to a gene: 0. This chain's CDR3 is CASSYGTSGSQETQYF. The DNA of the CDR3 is TGTGCCAGCAGTTACGGGACTAGCGGGAGCCAAGAGACCCAGTACTTC.

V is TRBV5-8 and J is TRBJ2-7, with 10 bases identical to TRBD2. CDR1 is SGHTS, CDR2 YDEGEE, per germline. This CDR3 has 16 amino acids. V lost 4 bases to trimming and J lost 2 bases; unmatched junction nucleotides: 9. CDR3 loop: CASSGRAGGPTYEQYF. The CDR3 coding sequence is TGTGCCAGCAGCGGAAGAGCGGGAGGGCCGACCTACGAGCAGTACTTC.

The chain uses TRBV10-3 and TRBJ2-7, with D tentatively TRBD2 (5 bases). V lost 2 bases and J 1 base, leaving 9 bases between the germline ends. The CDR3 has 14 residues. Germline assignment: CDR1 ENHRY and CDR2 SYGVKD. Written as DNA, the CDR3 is TGTGCCATCAGTGAGAAAGGGAGATCCTACGAGCAGTACTTC. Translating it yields CAISEKGRSYEQYF.

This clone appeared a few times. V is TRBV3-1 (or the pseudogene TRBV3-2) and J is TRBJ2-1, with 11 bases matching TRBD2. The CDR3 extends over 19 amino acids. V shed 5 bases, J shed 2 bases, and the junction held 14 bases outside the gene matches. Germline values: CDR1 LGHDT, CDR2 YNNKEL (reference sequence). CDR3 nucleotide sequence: TGTGCCAGCAGCTATCACCAAGTGACTAGCGGGGCTACCTACAATGAGCAGTTCTTC. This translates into CASSYHQVTSGATYNEQFF.

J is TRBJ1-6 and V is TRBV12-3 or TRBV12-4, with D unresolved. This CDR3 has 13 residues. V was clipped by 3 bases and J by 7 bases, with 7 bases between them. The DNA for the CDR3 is TGTGCCAGCAGTTTGCCGGTGAATTCACCCCTCCACTTT. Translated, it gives CASSLPVNSPLHF.

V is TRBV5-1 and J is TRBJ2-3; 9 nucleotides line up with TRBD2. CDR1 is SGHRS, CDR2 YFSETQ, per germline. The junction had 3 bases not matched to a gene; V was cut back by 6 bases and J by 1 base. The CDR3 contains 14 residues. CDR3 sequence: CASTSGARTDTQYF. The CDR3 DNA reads TGCGCCAGCACTAGCGGGGCCCGCACAGATACGCAGTATTTT.

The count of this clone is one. CDR3 sequence (DNA): TGTGCCATCAGTGGGACTAGCGGGATCTCCTACGAGCAGTACTTC. Translating gives CAISGTSGISYEQYF. The J gene is TRBJ2-7, the V gene TRBV10-3; 12 bases map to TRBD2. Germline CDR1 ENHRY, CDR2 SYGVKD. The length of the CDR3 is 15 residues. V was pared by 4 bases and J by 0 bases, with 1 base of the junction left unmatched.

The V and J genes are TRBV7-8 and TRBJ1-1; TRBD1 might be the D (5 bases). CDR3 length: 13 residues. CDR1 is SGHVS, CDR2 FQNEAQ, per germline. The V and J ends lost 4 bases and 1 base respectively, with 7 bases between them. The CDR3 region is CASSSGQNTEAFF. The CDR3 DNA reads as TGTGCCAGCAGCTCCGGACAGAACACTGAAGCTTTCTTT. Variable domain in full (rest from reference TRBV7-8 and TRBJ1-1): GAGVSQSPRYKVAKRGQDVALRCDPISGHVSLFWYQQALGQGPEFLTYFQNEAQLDKSGLPSDRFFAERPEGSVSTLKIQRTQQEDSAVYLCASSSGQNTEAFFGQGTRLTVV.

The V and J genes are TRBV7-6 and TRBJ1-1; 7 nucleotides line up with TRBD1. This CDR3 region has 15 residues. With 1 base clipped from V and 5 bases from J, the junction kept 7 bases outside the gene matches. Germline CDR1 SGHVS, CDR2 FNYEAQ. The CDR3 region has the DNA TGTGCCAGCAGCTTAGAAAGGGGGCGTTGGACTGAAGCTTTCTTT. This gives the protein CASSLERGRWTEAFF.

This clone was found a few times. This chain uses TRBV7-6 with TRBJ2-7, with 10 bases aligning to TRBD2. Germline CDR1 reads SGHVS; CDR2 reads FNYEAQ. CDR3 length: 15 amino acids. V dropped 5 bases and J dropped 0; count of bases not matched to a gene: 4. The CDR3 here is CASSQQREGSYEQYF. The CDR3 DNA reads TGTGCCAGCAGCCAGCAGCGGGAGGGCTCCTACGAGCAGTACTTC.

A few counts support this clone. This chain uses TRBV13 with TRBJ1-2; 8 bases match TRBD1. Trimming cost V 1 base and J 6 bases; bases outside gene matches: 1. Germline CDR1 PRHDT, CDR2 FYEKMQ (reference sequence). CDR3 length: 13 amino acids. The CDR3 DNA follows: TGTGCCAGCAGCTTAGACAGGGGGAATGGCTACACCTTC. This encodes CASSLDRGNGYTF.

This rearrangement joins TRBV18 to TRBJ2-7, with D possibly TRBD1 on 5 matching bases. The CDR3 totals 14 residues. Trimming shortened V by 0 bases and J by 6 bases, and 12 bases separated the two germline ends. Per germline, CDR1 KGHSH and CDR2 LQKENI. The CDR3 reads CASSPPSGLPEQYF. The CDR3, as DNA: TGTGCCAGCTCACCACCCTCAGGGCTCCCCGAGCAGTACTTC.

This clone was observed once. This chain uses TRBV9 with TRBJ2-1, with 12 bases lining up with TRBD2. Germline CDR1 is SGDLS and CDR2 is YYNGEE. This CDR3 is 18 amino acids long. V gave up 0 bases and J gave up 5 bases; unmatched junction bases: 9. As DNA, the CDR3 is TGTGCCAGCAGCGTAGAACTAGCGGGAGGCACCGGGGACAATGAGCAGTTCTTC. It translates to CASSVELAGGTGDNEQFF.

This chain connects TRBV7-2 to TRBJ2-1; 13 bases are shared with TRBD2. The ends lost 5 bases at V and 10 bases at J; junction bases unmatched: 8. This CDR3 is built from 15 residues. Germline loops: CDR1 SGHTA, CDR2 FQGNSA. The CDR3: CASSTSGLAGREQFF. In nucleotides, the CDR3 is TGTGCCAGCAGCACATCGGGACTAGCGGGACGAGAGCAGTTCTTC.

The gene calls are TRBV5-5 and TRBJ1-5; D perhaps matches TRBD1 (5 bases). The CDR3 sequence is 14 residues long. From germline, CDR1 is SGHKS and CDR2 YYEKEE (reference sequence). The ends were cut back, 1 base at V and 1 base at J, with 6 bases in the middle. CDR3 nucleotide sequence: TGTGCCAGCAGCTTGCGGGGGAGCAATCAGCCCCAGCATTTT. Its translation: CASSLRGSNQPQHF. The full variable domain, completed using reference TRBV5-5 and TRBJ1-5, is DAGVTQSPTHLIKTRGQQVTLRCSPISGHKSVSWYQQVLGQGPQFIFQYYEKEERGRGNFPDRFSARQFPNYSSELNVNALLLGDSALYLCASSLRGSNQPQHFGDGTRLSIL.